Shown below are 28 T cell receptor beta chains from a single sample sequenced in a study of control samples from healthy donors and cancer patients (TCRdb year 2020). The library came from the immunoSEQ multiplex PCR assay. TCRdb holds this immuneACCESS table with in-frame rearrangements only. Some clones are missing; in checked studies, unresolved V genes explain under half, and the rest has no known cause. The sample includes about 190,000 clones, with around 90% observed a single time. 1.5% to 2% of the sample rests with the top ten. The sequencing input was blood. These receptors all come from a man younger than 40 in good health.

The rearrangement links TRBV7-9 to TRBJ1-3, with D uncertain. Germline V CDR1 and CDR2: SEHNR, FQNEAQ (reference sequence). The germline V and J ends were trimmed by 3 bases and 4 bases, with 7 bases remaining between them. The CDR3 runs 13 residues. CDR3 nucleotide sequence: TGTGCCAGCAGCTTCGGTCCCGGAAACACCATATATTTT. This gives the protein CASSFGPGNTIYF. Full variable domain (missing parts from reference TRBV7-9 and TRBJ1-3): DTGVSQNPRHKITKRGQNVTFRCDPISEHNRLYWYRQTLGQGPEFLTYFQNEAQLEKSRLLSDRFSAERPKGSFSTLEIQRTEQGDSAMYLCASSFGPGNTIYFGEGSWLTVV.

This clone was recorded a few times. The rearrangement uses TRBV2 and TRBJ2-7, with D possibly being TRBD1 or TRBD2 (7 bases each). Germline V gene data show CDR1 as SNHLY and CDR2 as FYNNEI. V dropped 5 bases and J dropped 3 bases, with 11 bases sitting between them. CDR3 length: 13 residues. The CDR3 region is CASSPGGVYEQYF. The CDR3 DNA is TGTGCCAGCAGTCCAGGGGGGGTCTACGAGCAGTACTTC.

The chain has TRBV19 and TRBJ2-3; D ambiguous. V lost 4 bases, J lost 3 bases, and 8 bases lay in between. The CDR3 is 13 amino acids. Germline loops: CDR1 LNHDA, CDR2 SQIVND (reference sequence). This CDR3 reads CASSNRPTDTQYF. CDR3 in DNA: TGTGCCAGTAGTAATCGTCCGACAGATACGCAGTATTTT.

As DNA, the CDR3 is TGTGCTAGTGGTTTGGTATCAGCAGGCCGCACTGAAGCTTTCTTT. Its translation: CASGLVSAGRTEAFF. The chain carries TRBV12-5 and TRBJ1-1, with unresolved D. Germline-derived CDR1 and CDR2 are LGHNT and FRNRAP. The V and J ends lost 0 bases and 4 bases respectively, with 12 bases between them. The CDR3 has 15 residues.

The chain is built from TRBV5-3 and TRBJ1-3; 8 bases line up with TRBD1. TRBV5-3 counts as an open reading frame of uncertain function. V lost 2 bases to trimming and J lost 3 bases; unmatched junction nucleotides: 22. This CDR3 is built from 21 residues. The CDR3 sequence is CARSLKYIRGQAILDGNTIYF. CDR3 DNA: TGTGCCAGAAGCTTAAAATATATCCGGGGACAGGCTATCCTGGATGGAAACACCATATATTTT.

CDR3 sequence (DNA): TGCGCCAGCAGTGAGTCAAGGACGCTAAGCAATCAGCCCCAGCATTTT. This encodes CASSESRTLSNQPQHF. The rearrangement uses TRBV10-2 and TRBJ1-5; D gene unclear. V was pared by 0 bases and J by 1 base, with 10 bases between. CDR3 size: 16 residues. Germline V gene data show CDR1 as WSHSY and CDR2 as SAAADI.

The CDR3 sequence is CASSVLGGGYTF. CDR3 DNA: TGTGCCAGCAGCGTACTGGGTGGTGGCTACACCTTC. The chain joins TRBV9 to TRBJ1-2; D is unresolved. This CDR3 has 12 residues. Germline CDR1 is SGDLS and CDR2 is YYNGEE. V gave up 1 base and J gave up 7 bases, with 8 bases separating them.

The J gene is TRBJ2-3, the V gene TRBV6-5, with D perhaps TRBD1 (5 bases). V was clipped by 7 bases and J by 0 bases, with 11 bases between them. Germline loops: CDR1 MNHEY, CDR2 SVGAGI. This CDR3 contains 14 residues. This CDR3 is CASTSTASTDTQYF. As DNA, the CDR3 is TGTGCCAGCACGTCGACAGCCAGCACAGATACGCAGTATTTT.

The chain employs TRBV6-6 and TRBJ1-1; the match to TRBD1 covers 7 bases. Per germline, CDR1 MNHNY and CDR2 SVGAGI (reference sequence). V lost 4 bases and J lost 7; bases outside the gene matches: 9. CDR3 length: 14 amino acids. The CDR3 bases are TGTGCCAGCAGTTCATTGACAGGGTCCGTTGAAGCTTTCTTT. This sequence encodes CASSSLTGSVEAFF.

The J gene is TRBJ1-5, the V gene TRBV9; 7 bases align to TRBD1. Germline lookup yields CDR1 SGDLS and CDR2 YYNGEE. Germline trimming cut 4 bases from V and 1 base from J; bases unmatched to any gene: 5. The CDR3 totals 15 residues. The CDR3 spells CASSSSGGSNQPQHF. As DNA, the CDR3 is TGTGCCAGCAGCTCCTCAGGGGGGAGCAATCAGCCCCAGCATTTT. Based on the CDR3 plus reference TRBV9 and TRBJ1-5, the full variable domain is DSGVTQTPKHLITATGQRVTLRCSPRSGDLSVYWYQQSLDQGLQFLIQYYNGEERAKGNILERFSAQQFPDLHSELNLSSLELGDSALYFCASSSSGGSNQPQHFGDGTRLSIL.

The chain recombines TRBV15 with TRBJ2-7, with TRBD2 matching over 7 bases. The germline gives CDR1 LNHNV, CDR2 YYDKDF (reference sequence). Trimming at V came to 0 bases and at J to 0 bases, leaving 8 bases not matched to a gene. The CDR3 contains 17 residues. The CDR3 region has the DNA TGTGCCACCAGCAGAGACGCCACAAGCGGGACCTCCTACGAGCAGTACTTC. Translating gives CATSRDATSGTSYEQYF.

The chain joins TRBV6-1 to TRBJ1-6; 9 positions agree with TRBD1. Germline V CDR1 and CDR2: MNHNS, SASEGT. This CDR3 is 16 amino acids long. Trimming cost V 0 bases and J 8 bases; bases outside gene matches: 5. CDR3 sequence: CASSEAHGTGYSPLHF. The DNA of the CDR3 is TGTGCCAGCAGTGAAGCGCACGGGACAGGGTATTCACCCCTCCACTTT.

V gene TRBV19 combines with J gene TRBJ2-1, with 8 positions matching TRBD2. This CDR3 region has 15 residues. After removal of 3 bases from V and 7 bases from J, the junction contained 8 bases not matched to a gene. Germline V CDR1 and CDR2: LNHDA, SQIVND (reference sequence). The CDR3: CASSMRAGERNEQFF. CDR3 bases: TGTGCCAGTAGTATGCGAGCGGGGGAAAGGAATGAGCAGTTCTTC.

The J gene is TRBJ2-7, the V gene TRBV5-8; D could derive from TRBD1 or TRBD2 (5 bases each). The CDR3 length is 14 residues. Trimming pared 7 bases from V and 2 bases from J, leaving 16 bases between. CDR1 and CDR2 from the germline V gene are SGHTS and YDEGEE. The CDR3 DNA sequence: TGTGCCAGCCACTTCCGGGACGGAGCCTACGAGCAGTACTTC. Protein: CASHFRDGAYEQYF.

The V and J genes are TRBV5-1 and TRBJ2-1; perhaps TRBD2 as D (6 bases). The germline V and J ends were trimmed by 4 bases and 1 base, with 12 bases remaining between them. The CDR3 runs to 15 residues. From germline, CDR1 is SGHRS and CDR2 YFSETQ. CDR3 region: CASSQAGTSYNEQFF. DNA of the CDR3: TGCGCCAGCAGCCAAGCGGGCACTTCCTACAATGAGCAGTTCTTC.

This clone is a singleton in its sample. The genes are TRBV2 and TRBJ1-6; 7 positions match TRBD1. Germline lookup yields CDR1 SNHLY and CDR2 FYNNEI. The V gene end was trimmed by 6 bases and the J gene end by 7 bases; junction bases not matched to a gene: 0. The CDR3 runs 12 residues. CDR3 sequence reads: CASRQGNSPLHF. The CDR3, as DNA: TGTGCCAGCAGACAGGGGAATTCACCCCTCCACTTT.

This chain joins TRBV2 and TRBJ2-7, with D unclear. CDR1 is SNHLY and CDR2 is FYNNEI in the germline V gene. The CDR3 has 15 amino acids. V lost 6 bases to trimming and J lost 3 bases, with 18 bases between them. The CDR3 nucleotides are TGTGCCAGCAGCCAACCTTTCCATGATAGCTACGAGCAGTACTTC. This codes for CASSQPFHDSYEQYF.

This chain connects TRBV2 to TRBJ1-5; unclear D gene. The CDR3 spans 16 residues. The germline V and J ends were trimmed by 4 bases and 3 bases, with 16 bases remaining between them. In germline, CDR1 is SNHLY, CDR2 FYNNEI. The CDR3 coding sequence is TGTGCCAGCAGTGGGGCCTCGGGCGAGATCAATCAGCCCCAGCATTTT. Translation: CASSGASGEINQPQHF.

The rearrangement joins TRBV27 to TRBJ2-2; TRBD1 might be the D (5 bases). This CDR3 has 13 amino acids. Trimming left V 3 bases short and J 4 bases short, with 6 bases between. The germline gives CDR1 MNHEY, CDR2 SMNVEV (reference sequence). The DNA for the CDR3 is TGTGCCAGCAGTTTTCAGGGCACCGGGGAGCTGTTTTTT. Encoded protein: CASSFQGTGELFF.

This clone was recorded only once. The gene calls are TRBV7-9 and TRBJ1-4; D is unresolved. The CDR3 is 12 amino acids. V was trimmed by 4 bases and J by 6 bases, leaving 6 bases between them. The germline CDR1 and CDR2 sequences are SEHNR and FQNEAQ (reference sequence). The CDR3 loop reads CASSSRHEKLFF. In DNA, the CDR3 is TGTGCCAGCAGCTCCCGTCATGAAAAACTGTTTTTT.

This CDR3 reads CASSPLFGTGTDTQYF. CDR3 DNA sequence: TGTGCCAGCAGCCCCCTCTTCGGGACAGGAACAGATACGCAGTATTTT. The chain recombines TRBV14 with TRBJ2-3; 8 positions agree with TRBD1. The germline gives CDR1 SGHDN, CDR2 FVKESK. The CDR3 length is 16 residues. V lost 4 bases to trimming and J lost 3 bases; unmatched junction nucleotides: 9.

This clone has only one observation. V gene TRBV5-4 combines with J gene TRBJ2-3; unclear D gene. The CDR3 has 15 residues. Germline assignment: CDR1 SGHNT and CDR2 YYREEE (reference sequence). V gave up 4 bases and J gave up 3 bases, with 15 bases separating them. DNA of the CDR3: TGTGCCAGCAGCACCCGGGCAGGAAGAACAGATACGCAGTATTTT. Its protein product is CASSTRAGRTDTQYF.

The chain has TRBV2 and TRBJ2-1; a weak D match, TRBD2 (6 bases). The germline V gene has CDR1 SNHLY and CDR2 FYNNEI. V was clipped by 6 bases and J by 6 bases, with 15 bases between them. The CDR3 covers 14 residues. The CDR3 sequence is CASRTLLAINEQFF. In DNA form, the CDR3 reads TGTGCCAGCAGGACACTACTAGCTATCAATGAGCAGTTCTTC.

This chain connects TRBV4-1 to TRBJ1-6; D is ambiguous. V was cut by 1 base and J by 0 bases, with 10 bases left in between. The germline gives CDR1 MGHRA, CDR2 YSYEKL. The CDR3 is 17 amino acids. The CDR3 nucleotides are TGCGCCAGCAGCCAAGGCCGACCGAGCTCCTATAATTCACCCCTCCACTTT. Translated: CASSQGRPSSYNSPLHF.

The rearrangement joins TRBV14 to TRBJ2-3, with D hard to call. The V end lost 0 bases, the J end lost 8 bases, and 9 bases lay between the germline ends. Germline V CDR1 and CDR2: SGHDN, FVKESK. CDR3 size: 13 residues. The CDR3: CASSQEAASTQYF. CDR3 coding DNA: TGTGCCAGCAGCCAAGAGGCGGCCAGTACGCAGTATTTT.

V gene TRBV27 combines with J gene TRBJ2-3; 8 bases line up with TRBD1. The V segment lost 5 bases and the J segment 3 bases; nucleotides outside the gene matches: 4. Germline V lookup: CDR1 MNHEY, CDR2 SMNVEV (reference sequence). The CDR3 is made up of 14 amino acids. CDR3 sequence (DNA): TGTGCCAGCAGTAGGACAGGGATTACAGATACGCAGTATTTT. Encoded protein: CASSRTGITDTQYF.

The chain recombines TRBV19 with TRBJ1-4; 7 bases match TRBD1. The germline V gene encodes CDR1 LNHDA and CDR2 SQIVND (reference sequence). The ends lost 0 bases at V and 1 base at J; junction bases unmatched: 2. The CDR3 loop spans 16 amino acids. The CDR3 DNA reads TGTGCCAGTAGTATAGATTACAGGGGAACTAATGAAAAACTGTTTTTT. Translation: CASSIDYRGTNEKLFF.

The chain links TRBV5-5 to TRBJ2-7, with D possibly being TRBD1 or TRBD2 (6 bases each). The CDR3 loop spans 16 amino acids. Trimming shortened V by 0 bases and J by 4 bases, and 17 bases separated the two germline ends. The germline gives CDR1 SGHKS, CDR2 YYEKEE (reference sequence). The CDR3 loop reads CASSLEGVGGRYEQYF. The CDR3 DNA reads TGTGCCAGCAGCTTGGAGGGGGTCGGGGGACGGTACGAGCAGTACTTC.